What follows are 12 T cell receptor beta chains derived from one specimen sequenced in a study of radiotherapy plus CTLA-4 blockade in lung cancer. Sequenced by immunoSEQ multiplex PCR; TCRdb stores in-frame clones only, minus some. Of about 60,000 clones in the sample, 77% were seen once. The sequencing here drew on peripheral blood, taken from a patient treated with radiotherapy plus ipilimumab. Receptor source: a human donor with non-small cell lung cancer who had a partial response to radiotherapy plus ipilimumab.

This chain uses TRBV7-6 with TRBJ2-3; 10 bases are shared with TRBD2. Looked up from germline, CDR1 is SGHVS and CDR2 is FNYEAQ. Unmatched junction bases numbered 17, after V lost 5 bases and J lost 3 bases. The CDR3 sequence is 19 residues long. This chain's CDR3 is CASSRGQSLAGGQTDTQYF. The CDR3 region has the DNA TGTGCCAGCAGCCGGGGACAATCCTTAGCGGGGGGACAGACAGATACGCAGTATTTT.

The chain joins TRBV5-1 to TRBJ1-6; 8 bases are shared with TRBD1. Germline CDR1 SGHRS, CDR2 YFSETQ. The V and J ends lost 3 bases and 4 bases, in that order; junction bases with no gene match: 3. The CDR3 runs to 15 residues. CDR3 DNA sequence: TGCGCCAGCAGCTGGGGGACAGGTTATAATTCACCCCTCCACTTT. Its protein product is CASSWGTGYNSPLHF.

The J gene is TRBJ1-2, the V gene TRBV9, with D possibly being TRBD1 (5 bases). The ends were cut back, 0 bases at V and 1 base at J, with 10 bases in the middle. The V gene's germline CDR1 is SGDLS and CDR2 YYNGEE. The CDR3 spans 15 residues. The CDR3 region has the DNA TGTGCCAGCAGCGTAGGGCCAGGGTTTAACTATGGCTACACCTTC. Residues: CASSVGPGFNYGYTF. The whole variable domain, remainder taken from reference TRBV9 and TRBJ1-2, is DSGVTQTPKHLITATGQRVTLRCSPRSGDLSVYWYQQSLDQGLQFLIQYYNGEERAKGNILERFSAQQFPDLHSELNLSSLELGDSALYFCASSVGPGFNYGYTFGSGTRLTVV.

This chain connects TRBV27 to TRBJ1-2; 9 bases match TRBD1. After removal of 5 bases from V and 4 bases from J, the junction contained 8 bases not matched to a gene. Looked up from germline, CDR1 is MNHEY and CDR2 is SMNVEV (reference sequence). This CDR3 spans 15 amino acids. CDR3: CASSSRTGEIYGYTF. The CDR3 bases are TGTGCCAGCAGTAGCAGGACAGGGGAGATCTATGGCTACACCTTC.

The chain combines TRBV15 with TRBJ1-4; no firm D call. Germline V gene data show CDR1 as LNHNV and CDR2 as YYDKDF (reference sequence). The germline V and J ends were trimmed by 0 bases and 8 bases, with 16 bases remaining between them. The CDR3 covers 16 residues. As DNA, the CDR3 is TGTGCCACCAGCAGAGAATTAGGGCGGGTTGACGAAAAACTGTTTTTT. Translation gives CATSRELGRVDEKLFF.

The rearrangement joins TRBV7-9 to TRBJ1-1; 7 nucleotides agree with TRBD1. Trimming removed 4 bases from V and 3 bases from J; junction bases left unmatched: 8. CDR1 is SEHNR and CDR2 is FQNEAQ in the germline V gene (reference sequence). The CDR3 is 15 amino acids. The CDR3 nucleotides read TGTGCCAGCAGCTCCCGACAGGGCCTGGACACTGAAGCTTTCTTT. It encodes CASSSRQGLDTEAFF. The full variable domain, in which reference TRBV7-9 and TRBJ1-1 provide the parts outside the CDR3, is DTGVSQNPRHKITKRGQNVTFRCDPISEHNRLYWYRQTLGQGPEFLTYFQNEAQLEKSRLLSDRFSAERPKGSFSTLEIQRTEQGDSAMYLCASSSRQGLDTEAFFGQGTRLTVV.

This rearrangement joins TRBV5-4 to TRBJ1-1, with a weak D call TRBD1 (5 bases). The CDR3 has 14 residues. V lost 0 bases and J 4 bases, leaving 10 bases between the germline ends. The V gene's germline CDR1 is SGHNT and CDR2 YYREEE (reference sequence). Written as DNA, the CDR3 is TGTGCCAGCAGCTTGGATAGCGGGGGCACTGAAGCTTTCTTT. Amino acids: CASSLDSGGTEAFF.

This clone ranks as medium-sized. V is TRBV7-8 and J is TRBJ1-1; 9 positions agree with TRBD1. The germline V gene encodes CDR1 SGHVS and CDR2 FQNEAQ. J lost 1 base, V lost 7 bases, and 4 bases had no gene match. The CDR3 runs 14 residues. The CDR3 DNA is TGTGCCAGCAACCCGACAGGGGGGAACACTGAAGCTTTCTTT. Protein: CASNPTGGNTEAFF. The entire variable domain, with the rest obtained from reference TRBV7-8 and TRBJ1-1, is as follows: GAGVSQSPRYKVAKRGQDVALRCDPISGHVSLFWYQQALGQGPEFLTYFQNEAQLDKSGLPSDRFFAERPEGSVSTLKIQRTQQEDSAVYLCASNPTGGNTEAFFGQGTRLTVV.

The gene calls are TRBV18 and TRBJ1-4; perhaps TRBD1 as D (5 bases). Germline CDR1 reads KGHSH; CDR2 reads LQKENI. This CDR3 spans 16 amino acids. Trimming shortened V by 6 bases and J by 4 bases, and 18 bases separated the two germline ends. CDR3 DNA sequence: TGTGCCAGCTCTTCACGGCTAGGGGCCGATAATGAAAAACTGTTTTTT. Protein sequence: CASSSRLGADNEKLFF.

This clone has just one count. This rearrangement joins TRBV9 to TRBJ2-2, with D perhaps TRBD2 (6 bases). The CDR3 runs 18 residues. V lost 0 bases, J lost 5 bases, and 20 bases lay in between. CDR1 is SGDLS, CDR2 YYNGEE, per germline. The CDR3 loop reads CASSVDGNHGGGTGELFF. The CDR3 DNA reads as TGTGCCAGCAGCGTAGATGGGAACCATGGGGGAGGAACCGGGGAGCTGTTTTTT.

This sequence joins TRBV6-1 and TRBJ2-7; 7 positions agree with TRBD1. The V and J ends lost 5 bases and 3 bases, in that order; junction bases with no gene match: 7. This CDR3 region has 14 residues. The germline CDR1 and CDR2 sequences are MNHNS and SASEGT. The CDR3 DNA sequence: TGTGCCAGCAGTATGCGACAGGGAATCTACGAGCAGTACTTC. Its protein is CASSMRQGIYEQYF.

V is TRBV6-5 and J is TRBJ1-4; tentative D call: TRBD1 (5 bases). Trimming pared 5 bases from V and 2 bases from J, leaving 12 bases between. The CDR3 covers 15 residues. CDR1 is MNHEY, CDR2 SVGAGI, per germline. The CDR3 is CASSPTQGTNEKLFF. CDR3 nucleotide sequence: TGTGCCAGCAGTCCAACGCAGGGTACTAATGAAAAACTGTTTTTT.